This T cell receptor (beta chain) was sequenced in a study of a mutant IDH1 vaccine in newly diagnosed glioma (dated by TCRdb to the early 2020s). Looking at the study overall: Vaccination was initiated 4-6 weeks after radiotherapy alone, or concurrently with temozolomide cycles in the chemotherapy-containing groups. The roughly 33 treated patients were around 62% male and roughly 40% female, with a mean age of about 43 years. Prior to enrollment, patients had been given standard therapy consisting of radiotherapy alone, temozolomide alone, or radiochemotherapy with temozolomide, with the combination given to most patients. The week-35 safety follow-up was designated visit V12, and the week-47 end of study was designated visit V13. Peripheral blood was drawn at six visits: V03 (baseline), V05, V07, V10, V12 and V13. For exploratory analyses, approximately 25 treated patients had longitudinal TCRB deep sequencing done wherever samples were available. Beyond this particular receptor, the publication reports: No apparent relationship was observed between pseudoprogression and alterations in the top peripheral T cell clonotypes detected by TCRB sequencing. Selection of PBMC samples for TCRB deep sequencing was based on availability. Vaccine-induced immune responses across multiple MHC alleles were detected in 93.3% of patients. The authors noted that analyses of patient blood samples could not be reproduced because of sample limitations.

From the cysteine up to the phenylalanine, the CDR3 has a length of 17 residues. The read is trimmed to its CDR3 DNA, 51 bases read in frame from base 1. Trimming removed 0 bases from V and 0 bases from J, leaving 15 bases between the germline ends. The germline V gene provides CDR1 MNHNS and CDR2 SASEGT. The time point label for this specimen denotes: week 47, end of study. Each vaccine dose, consisting of 300 ug of a 20-mer mutant IDH1 peptide in Montanide, was administered subcutaneously with topical imiquimod. Patients received eight vaccinations in weeks 1, 3, 5, 7, 11, 15, 19 and 23, corresponding to visits V03 through V10. Newly diagnosed WHO grade 3 or 4 IDH1-mutant astrocytomas showing loss of nuclear ATRX were present in the donors. The samples were drawn from NOA16, a multicentre, single-arm, open-label phase I trial in Germany that tested a mutant IDH1 peptide vaccine in humans for the first time. Genomic DNA for TCRB sequencing was extracted from EDTA blood using the DNeasy Blood and Tissue Kit.

On this clone itself: It has no known antigen specificity. Within one base of it there is no much larger clone, and no base qualities were kept.

Libraries came from the immunoSEQ multiplex PCR assay. Rearranged TCR beta chain sequences were amplified using the hsTCRB Kit according to the manufacturer's protocol. Sequencing of TCRB libraries was carried out on an Illumina MiSeq. Processing in the source paper ran as follows. The kit vendor's proprietary platform handled demultiplexing, trimming and gene mapping. Here the immuneACCESS table is served through TCRdb, limited to in-frame sequences with V and J called. Missing clones are a known gap in these copies; in checked studies unresolved V genes cover under half, and the rest lacks a known reason. That table supplies the V and J calls and clone size; D and trimming were determined from the DNA. In all, the sample holds 20,000 to 25,000 clones, and more than 70% of those were seen once. The top ten hold approximately 2.6% of the sample.

The starting material was PBMCs, obtained from a glioma patient whose treatment included an IDH1 peptide vaccine. The sequence was obtained from a man aged 35-49 years with glioma. This chain is built from TRBV6-1 and TRBJ2-7; TRBD2 is a weak D gene call, 7 bases matching. The CDR3 protein sequence reads: CASSEARWGGVSYEQYF. The nucleotide sequence reads as follows: TGTGCCAGCAGTGAAGCGCGATGGGGGGGCGTCTCCTACGAGCAGTACTTC.